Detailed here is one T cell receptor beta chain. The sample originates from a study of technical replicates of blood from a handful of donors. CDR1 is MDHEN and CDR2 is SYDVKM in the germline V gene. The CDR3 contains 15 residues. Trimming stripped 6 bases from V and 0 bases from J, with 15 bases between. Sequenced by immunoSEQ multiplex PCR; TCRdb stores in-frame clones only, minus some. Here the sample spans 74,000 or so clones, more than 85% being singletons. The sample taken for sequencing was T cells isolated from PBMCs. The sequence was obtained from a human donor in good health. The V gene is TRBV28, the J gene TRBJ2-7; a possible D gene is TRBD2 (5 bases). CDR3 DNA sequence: TGTGCCAGCAGCCAAGGACTGCTGAGCTCCTACGAGCAGTACTTC. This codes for CASSQGLLSSYEQYF.